This is a list of T cell receptor beta chains from one sample in a study of blood T cell repertoires in COVID-19. This table comes from immunoSEQ multiplex PCR, and its TCRdb copy is limited to in-frame clones, with some not included. The sample consists of 400,000 or so clones, approximately 91% of them appearing once. The sequencing input was PBMCs or T cells enriched from blood (not recorded which). The receptors come from a woman aged 40 to 50 with acute COVID-19. Both conserved end residues are part of each CDR3. Fields, in order: CDR3 DNA, CDR3 protein, CDR3 length, V gene, D gene, clone size, J gene. A D gene is named only where the DNA matches it firmly. A clone size is listed for some rows: how often the clone was seen (once, few, many), or a class if it is expanded.

TGCAGCGTTGCGGCAGGGGTTGGAAACACCATATATTTT,CSVAAGVGNTIYF,13,TRBV29-1,.,few,TRBJ1-3
TGTGCCAGCAGCTTAGACGCAGGACCGGGACAGGCCTACGAGCAGTACTTC,CASSLDAGPGQAYEQYF,17,TRBV11-2,TRBD1,.,TRBJ2-7
TGTGCCAGCAGCCAACAGGGATGGGGTGAAGCTTTCTTT,CASSQQGWGEAFF,13,TRBV3-1/TRBV3-2,.,.,TRBJ1-1
TGTGCCAGCCGAAGGATTGGTGCGGAATCCTACGAGCAGTACTTC,CASRRIGAESYEQYF,15,TRBV6-5,.,.,TRBJ2-7
TGTGCCAGCTCACCTACTACTGGGAGAGGCGGGAACACCATATATTTT,CASSPTTGRGGNTIYF,16,TRBV18,.,many,TRBJ1-3
TGTGCCAGCAGCGGGTCCGGGACAGTTAATTCACCCCTCCACTTT,CASSGSGTVNSPLHF,15,TRBV5-4,TRBD1,.,TRBJ1-6
TGCAGCGTTACCCATTCGGGGGATGGCTACACCTTC,CSVTHSGDGYTF,12,TRBV29-1,.,.,TRBJ1-2
TGTGCCAGCATATTGGGGTGGAGGGGAGAGACCCAGTACTTC,CASILGWRGETQYF,14,TRBV2,.,.,TRBJ2-5
TGTGCCAGCAGCTTAGTAGTTTCGGGTGGAAACACCATATATTTT,CASSLVVSGGNTIYF,15,TRBV7-9,.,.,TRBJ1-3
TGTGCCAGCAGCTTAGCACAGCAGACCTATGGCTACACCTTC,CASSLAQQTYGYTF,14,TRBV7-2,.,once,TRBJ1-2
TGTGCCAGCAGGGCTCGACAGGGGGCGGGGGAGCAGTACTTC,CASRARQGAGEQYF,14,TRBV6-5,TRBD1,.,TRBJ2-7
TGTGCCAGCAGCTGGGGGACTAGCGGGGGAGCCACAGATACGCAGTATTTT,CASSWGTSGGATDTQYF,17,TRBV5-6,TRBD2,few,TRBJ2-3
TGTGCCAGCTCACAGTCAGGGGCATTTTCTTCCTATGGCTACACCTTC,CASSQSGAFSSYGYTF,16,TRBV18,.,.,TRBJ1-2
TGTGCCAGCAGCCAGGGGGCTCGAAAATATGGCTACACCTTC,CASSQGARKYGYTF,14,TRBV3-1/TRBV3-2,.,.,TRBJ1-2
TGTGCCAGCTCTCGGGGACAGGACCCCCTAATCGGCTACACCTTC,CASSRGQDPLIGYTF,15,TRBV18,TRBD1,.,TRBJ1-2